This TCR beta chain originates from a study of memory CD4+ T cells and cytomegalovirus serostatus. Study-wide results and limits: Median bootstrapped AUC for CMV status was about 0.94 originally, around 0.91 US-trained.

J lost 4 bases, V lost 2 bases, and 6 bases had no gene match. This CDR3 region has 15 residues. CDR1 is LGHNA and CDR2 is YNFKEQ in the germline V gene. On this clone itself: The antigen remains undetermined.

Libraries were prepared by immunoSEQ multiplex PCR; TCRdb keeps only in-frame clonotypes and omits some of them. This sample has around 50,000 clones, with roughly three quarters found just once. Single viable CD3+CD4+CD8-CD45RO+ cells were sorted as the memory CD4+ T cells. The TCR sequence derives from an adult in good health and CMV-seronegative. V and J are TRBV4-2 and TRBJ2-7, with TRBD1 matching 9 bases. Sample: memory CD4+ T cells from blood. The DNA for the CDR3 is TGTGCCAGCAGCCAAACGGGACAGGGAGATTACGAGCAGTACTTC. It is translated as CASSQTGQGDYEQYF.